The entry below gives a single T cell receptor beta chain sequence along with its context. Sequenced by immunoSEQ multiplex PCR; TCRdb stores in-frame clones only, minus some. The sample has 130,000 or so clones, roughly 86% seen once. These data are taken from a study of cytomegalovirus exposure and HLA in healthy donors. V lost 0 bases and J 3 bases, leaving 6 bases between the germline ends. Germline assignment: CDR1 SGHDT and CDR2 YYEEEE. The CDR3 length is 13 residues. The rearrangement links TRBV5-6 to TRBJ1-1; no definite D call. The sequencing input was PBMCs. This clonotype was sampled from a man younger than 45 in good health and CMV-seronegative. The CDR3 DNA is TGTGCCAGCAGCTTGGCCGGGGACACTGAAGCTTTCTTT. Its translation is CASSLAGDTEAFF.